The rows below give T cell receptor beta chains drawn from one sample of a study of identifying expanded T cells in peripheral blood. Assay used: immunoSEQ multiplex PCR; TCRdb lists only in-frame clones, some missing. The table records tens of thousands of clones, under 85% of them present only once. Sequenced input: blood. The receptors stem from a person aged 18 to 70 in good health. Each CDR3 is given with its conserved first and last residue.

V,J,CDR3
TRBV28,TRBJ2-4,CASFGTDKNIQYF
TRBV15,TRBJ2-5,CATSRENFAQETQYF
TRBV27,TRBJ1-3,CASSSLGHPTTSGNTIYF
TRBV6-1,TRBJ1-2,CASSTDPNYGYTF
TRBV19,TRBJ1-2,CASSNRGTNYGYTF
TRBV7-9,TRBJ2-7,CASSLDSTKTKQYF
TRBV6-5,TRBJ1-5,CASGGVPGQPQHF
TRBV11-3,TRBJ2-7,CASSPRLGQSYEQYF
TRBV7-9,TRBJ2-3,CASSQTSGSLDTQYF
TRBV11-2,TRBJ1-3,CASSTTASGNTIYF
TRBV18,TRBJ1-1,CASSPVKIVNTEAFF
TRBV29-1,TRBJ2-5,CSVEGDGTQYF
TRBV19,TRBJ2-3,CASSPAQTSGTDTQYF
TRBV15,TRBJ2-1,CATSREAGGYNEQFF
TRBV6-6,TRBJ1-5,CASSYAQGGQPQHF
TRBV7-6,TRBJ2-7,CASSASGLASEQYF
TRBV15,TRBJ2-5,CATSREQGIPQETQYF